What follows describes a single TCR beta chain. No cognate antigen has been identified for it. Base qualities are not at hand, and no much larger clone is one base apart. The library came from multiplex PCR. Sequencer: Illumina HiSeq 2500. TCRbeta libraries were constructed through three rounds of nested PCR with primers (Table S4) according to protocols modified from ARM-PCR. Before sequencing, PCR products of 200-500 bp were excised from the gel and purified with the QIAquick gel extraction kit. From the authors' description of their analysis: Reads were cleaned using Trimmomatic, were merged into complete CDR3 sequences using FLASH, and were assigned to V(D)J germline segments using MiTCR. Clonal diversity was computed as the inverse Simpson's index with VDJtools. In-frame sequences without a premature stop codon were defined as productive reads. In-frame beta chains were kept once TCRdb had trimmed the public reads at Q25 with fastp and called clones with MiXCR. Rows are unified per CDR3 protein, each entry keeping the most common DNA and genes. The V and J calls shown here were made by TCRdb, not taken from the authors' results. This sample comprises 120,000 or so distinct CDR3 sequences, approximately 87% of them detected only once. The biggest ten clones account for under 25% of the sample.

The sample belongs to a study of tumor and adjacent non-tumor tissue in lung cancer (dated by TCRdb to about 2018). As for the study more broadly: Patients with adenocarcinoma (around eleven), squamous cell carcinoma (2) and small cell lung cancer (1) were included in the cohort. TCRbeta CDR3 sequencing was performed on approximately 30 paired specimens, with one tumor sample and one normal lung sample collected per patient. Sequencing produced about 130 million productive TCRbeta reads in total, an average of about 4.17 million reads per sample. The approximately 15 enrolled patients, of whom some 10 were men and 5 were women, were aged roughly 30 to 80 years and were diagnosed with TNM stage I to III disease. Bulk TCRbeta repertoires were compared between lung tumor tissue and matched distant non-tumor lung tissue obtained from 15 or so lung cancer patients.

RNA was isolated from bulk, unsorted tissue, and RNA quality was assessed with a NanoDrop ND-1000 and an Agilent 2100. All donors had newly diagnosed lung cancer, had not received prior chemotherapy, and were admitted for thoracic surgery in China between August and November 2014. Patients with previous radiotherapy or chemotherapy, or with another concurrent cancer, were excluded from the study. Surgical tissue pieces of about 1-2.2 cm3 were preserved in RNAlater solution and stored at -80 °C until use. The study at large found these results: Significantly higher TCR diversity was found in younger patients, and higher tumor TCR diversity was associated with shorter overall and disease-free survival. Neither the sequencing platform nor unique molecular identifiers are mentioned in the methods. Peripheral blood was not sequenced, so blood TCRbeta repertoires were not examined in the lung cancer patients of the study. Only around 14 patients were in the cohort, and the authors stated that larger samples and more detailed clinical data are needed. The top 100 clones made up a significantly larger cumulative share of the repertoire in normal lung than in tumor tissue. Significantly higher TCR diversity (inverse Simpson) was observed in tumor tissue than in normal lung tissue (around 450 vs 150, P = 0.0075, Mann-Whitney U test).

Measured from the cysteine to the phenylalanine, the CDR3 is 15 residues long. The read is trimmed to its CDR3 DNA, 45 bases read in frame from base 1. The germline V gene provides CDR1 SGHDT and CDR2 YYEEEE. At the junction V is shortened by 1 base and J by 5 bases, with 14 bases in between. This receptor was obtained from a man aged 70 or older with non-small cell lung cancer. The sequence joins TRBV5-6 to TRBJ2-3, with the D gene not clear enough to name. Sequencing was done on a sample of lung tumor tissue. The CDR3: CASSLSPRSIDTQYF. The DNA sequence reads TGTGCCAGCAGCTTGAGCCCGCGAAGTATAGATACGCAGTATTTT.